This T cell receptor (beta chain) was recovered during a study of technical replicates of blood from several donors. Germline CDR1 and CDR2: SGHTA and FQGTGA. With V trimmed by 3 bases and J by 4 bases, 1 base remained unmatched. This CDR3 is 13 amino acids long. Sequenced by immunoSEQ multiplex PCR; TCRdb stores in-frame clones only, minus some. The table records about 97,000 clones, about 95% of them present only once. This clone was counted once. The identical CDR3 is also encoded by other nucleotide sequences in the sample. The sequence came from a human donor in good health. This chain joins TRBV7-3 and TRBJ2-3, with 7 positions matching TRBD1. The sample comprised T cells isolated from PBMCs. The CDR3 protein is CASSLQGADTQYF. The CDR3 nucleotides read TGTGCCAGCAGCTTGCAGGGGGCAGATACGCAGTATTTT.